The next 14 T cell receptor beta chains were all read from a single sample in a study of blood T cell repertoires in COVID-19. Assay used: immunoSEQ multiplex PCR; TCRdb lists only in-frame clones, some missing. The repertoire holds about 370,000 clones, with 70% to 90% as singletons. The sample taken for sequencing was peripheral blood. The source of these receptors is a woman in her 30s with COVID-19, enrolled during active disease.

V usage is TRBV28 and J usage is TRBJ2-2; a possible D gene is TRBD1 (8 bases). Between the trimmed V and J ends, which lost 6 bases and 0 bases, there was a span of 14 bases. Germline V gives CDR1 MDHEN, CDR2 SYDVKM. The CDR3 is 16 residues long. In DNA form, the CDR3 reads TGTGCCAGCAGCCCAACAGGGGGGGCGAACACCGGGGAGCTGTTTTTT. Translation gives CASSPTGGANTGELFF.

The V and J genes are TRBV11-2 and TRBJ2-1; D might be TRBD1 (5 bases). This CDR3 is 17 amino acids long. Trimming took off 1 base at V and 0 bases at J, with 13 bases between the two ends. Germline CDR1 and CDR2: SGHAT and FQNNGV. Here the CDR3 reads CASSLGGARSSYNEQFF. The CDR3 bases are TGTGCCAGCAGCTTAGGGGGCGCGCGTAGCTCCTACAATGAGCAGTTCTTC.

This chain connects TRBV7-9 to TRBJ1-6; unclear D gene. The V end was cut by 2 bases, the J end by 0 bases, with 8 bases between. Looked up from germline, CDR1 is SEHNR and CDR2 is FQNEAQ (reference sequence). This CDR3 is built from 16 residues. CDR3 region: CASSLMGSSYNSPLHF. For the CDR3, the DNA is TGTGCCAGCAGCTTAATGGGGAGCTCCTATAATTCACCCCTCCACTTT.

This sequence joins TRBV30 and TRBJ2-1; a possible D gene is TRBD2 (6 bases). The V gene's germline CDR1 is GTSNPN and CDR2 SVGIG (reference sequence). The CDR3 consists of 14 residues. V lost 2 bases to trimming and J lost 13 bases, with 21 bases between them. As DNA, the CDR3 is TGTGCCTGGAGTCCATTAGGCGGGGTCCGAGTCCAGTTCTTC. Amino acids: CAWSPLGGVRVQFF.

The chain has TRBV4-3 and TRBJ1-3; maybe TRBD1 (5 bases). V was cut by 2 bases and J by 8 bases, with 19 bases left in between. From germline, CDR1 is LGHNA and CDR2 YSLEER. This CDR3 has 16 residues. The CDR3 DNA is TGCGCCAGCAGCCAAATCCTGGACATGCGTCCAGACACCATATATTTT. Amino acid sequence: CASSQILDMRPDTIYF.

The rearrangement uses TRBV7-9 and TRBJ2-1; the match to TRBD1 covers 12 bases. V shed 5 bases, J shed 9 bases, and the junction held 11 bases outside the gene matches. Per germline, CDR1 SEHNR and CDR2 FQNEAQ (reference sequence). This CDR3 is 16 amino acids long. The CDR3 spells CASSLSGQGARLEQFF. CDR3 nucleotides: TGTGCCAGCAGCCTCTCGGGACAGGGGGCCCGTCTTGAGCAGTTCTTC. The whole variable domain, filled in from reference TRBV7-9 and TRBJ2-1, reads DTGVSQNPRHKITKRGQNVTFRCDPISEHNRLYWYRQTLGQGPEFLTYFQNEAQLEKSRLLSDRFSAERPKGSFSTLEIQRTEQGDSAMYLCASSLSGQGARLEQFFGPGTRLTVL.

To note about this clone: Different DNA sequences within this sample yield the same CDR3. This chain joins TRBV10-3 and TRBJ1-1, with a possible D match to TRBD1 (6 bases). CDR3 length: 14 amino acids. V lost 4 bases and J 5 bases, leaving 14 bases between the germline ends. CDR1 and CDR2 from the germline V gene are ENHRY and SYGVKD. In DNA form, the CDR3 reads TGTGCCATCAGTGGACGGCAGGGGAGTACTGAAGCTTTCTTT. It is translated as CAISGRQGSTEAFF.

This chain uses TRBV5-8 with TRBJ2-4; possibly TRBD1 for D (6 bases). V was trimmed by 0 bases and J by 8 bases, leaving 15 bases between them. The CDR3 consists of 15 residues. Germline V CDR1 and CDR2: SGHTS, YDEGEE. The CDR3 here is CASSLGQVVGDIQYF. The CDR3, as DNA: TGTGCCAGCAGCTTGGGACAGGTGGTAGGAGACATTCAGTACTTC.

The rearrangement uses TRBV7-9 and TRBJ1-1; D might be TRBD1 (5 bases). V lost 3 bases and J lost 12, with 14 bases in between. Germline CDR1 and CDR2: SEHNR and FQNEAQ (reference sequence). The CDR3 length is 12 residues. The CDR3, as DNA: TGTGCCAGCAGCTTCGGAGGGGAGATTACTTTCTTT. As protein: CASSFGGEITFF. Combining the CDR3 with reference TRBV7-9 and TRBJ1-1 gives the whole variable domain DTGVSQNPRHKITKRGQNVTFRCDPISEHNRLYWYRQTLGQGPEFLTYFQNEAQLEKSRLLSDRFSAERPKGSFSTLEIQRTEQGDSAMYLCASSFGGEITFFGQGTRLTVV.

The chain has TRBV5-5 and TRBJ2-6; 11 bases fit TRBD1. CDR3 length equals 19 residues. CDR1 is SGHKS and CDR2 is YYEKEE in the germline V gene (reference sequence). The junction had 12 bases not matched to a gene; V was cut back by 4 bases and J by 3 bases. CDR3 sequence (DNA): TGTGCCAGCAGCCCCACCGGGACAGGGGGTCAACTTGGGGCCAACGTCCTGACTTTC. This codes for CASSPTGTGGQLGANVLTF.

This rearrangement joins TRBV5-4 to TRBJ2-1, with D unresolved. Trimming left V 0 bases short and J 4 bases short, with 8 bases between. In germline, CDR1 is SGHNT, CDR2 YYREEE (reference sequence). This CDR3 comprises 14 residues. The CDR3 DNA reads TGTGCCAGCAGCTTGGGTGAACTATACAATGAGCAGTTCTTC. Amino acids: CASSLGELYNEQFF.

V is TRBV6-5 and J is TRBJ1-3; 7 bases are shared with TRBD1. The V gene's germline CDR1 is MNHEY and CDR2 SVGAGI. The CDR3 is 13 residues long. V was clipped by 6 bases and J by 4 bases; unmatched bases: 3. The CDR3 sequence is CASSRQGGNTIYF. The CDR3 DNA sequence: TGTGCCAGCAGCCGACAGGGCGGAAACACCATATATTTT.

V usage is TRBV9 and J usage is TRBJ2-5; tentative D call: TRBD1 (6 bases). The V gene lost 0 bases and the J gene lost 5 bases, with 17 bases spanning the gap. Germline assignment: CDR1 SGDLS and CDR2 YYNGEE. The CDR3 is made up of 16 amino acids. The CDR3 sequence is CASSVGVQGSMETQYF. CDR3 DNA sequence: TGTGCCAGCAGCGTAGGGGTTCAGGGGAGTATGGAGACCCAGTACTTC.

V gene TRBV24-1 combines with J gene TRBJ2-2; D is undetermined. The germline V gene encodes CDR1 KGHDR and CDR2 SFDVKD. The CDR3 extends over 15 amino acids. Trimming took off 0 bases at V and 1 base at J, with 5 bases between the two ends. Here the CDR3 reads CATSDLQRNTGELFF. CDR3 nucleotides: TGTGCCACCAGTGATTTGCAGCGGAACACCGGGGAGCTGTTTTTT.